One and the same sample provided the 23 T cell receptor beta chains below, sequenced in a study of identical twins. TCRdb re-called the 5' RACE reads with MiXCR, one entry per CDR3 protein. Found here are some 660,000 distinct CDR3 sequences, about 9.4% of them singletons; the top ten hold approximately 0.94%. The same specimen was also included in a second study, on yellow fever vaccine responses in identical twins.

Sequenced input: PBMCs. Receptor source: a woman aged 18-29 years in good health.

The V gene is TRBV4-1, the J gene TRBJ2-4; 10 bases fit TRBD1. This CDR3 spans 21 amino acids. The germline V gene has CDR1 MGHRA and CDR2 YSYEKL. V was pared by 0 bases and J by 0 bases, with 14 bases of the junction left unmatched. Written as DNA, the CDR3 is TGCGCCAGCAGCCAAGACTTTGTCCCGGGACAGGGGAAACTAGCCAAAAACATTCAGTACTTC. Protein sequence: CASSQDFVPGQGKLAKNIQYF.

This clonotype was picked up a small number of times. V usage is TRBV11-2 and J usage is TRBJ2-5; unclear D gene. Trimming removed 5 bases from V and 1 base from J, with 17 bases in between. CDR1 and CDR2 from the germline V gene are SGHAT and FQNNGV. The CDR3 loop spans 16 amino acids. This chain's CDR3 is CASSANGPVVQETQYF. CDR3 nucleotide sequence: TGTGCCAGCAGCGCAAATGGGCCCGTGGTCCAAGAGACCCAGTACTTC.

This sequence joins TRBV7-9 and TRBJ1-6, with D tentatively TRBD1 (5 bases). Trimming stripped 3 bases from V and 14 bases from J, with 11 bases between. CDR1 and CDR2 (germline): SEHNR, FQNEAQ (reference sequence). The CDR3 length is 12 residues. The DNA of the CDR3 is TGTGCCAGCAGCTTCCCCGGGGGTACCCTCCACTTT. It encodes CASSFPGGTLHF.

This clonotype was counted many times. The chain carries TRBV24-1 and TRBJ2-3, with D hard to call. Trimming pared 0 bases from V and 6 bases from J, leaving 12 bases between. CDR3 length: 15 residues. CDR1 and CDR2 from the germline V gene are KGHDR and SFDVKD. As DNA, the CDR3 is TGTGCCACCAGTGATTTGAATTCCCACCCGGATACGCAGTATTTT. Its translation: CATSDLNSHPDTQYF.

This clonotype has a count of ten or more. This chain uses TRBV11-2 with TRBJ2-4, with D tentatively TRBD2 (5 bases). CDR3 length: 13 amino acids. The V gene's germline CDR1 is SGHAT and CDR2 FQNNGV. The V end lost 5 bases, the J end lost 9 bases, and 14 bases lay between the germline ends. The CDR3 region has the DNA TGTGCCAGCAGCCCTCGCATGGGAGCCATTCAGTACTTC. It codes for CASSPRMGAIQYF.

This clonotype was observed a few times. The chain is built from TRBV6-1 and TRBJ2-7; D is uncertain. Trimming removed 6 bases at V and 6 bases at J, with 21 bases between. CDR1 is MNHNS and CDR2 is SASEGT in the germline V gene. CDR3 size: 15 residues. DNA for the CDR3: TGTGCCAGCAGCTCTCCAGCGACCACTCATCTCGAGCAGTACTTC. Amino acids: CASSSPATTHLEQYF.

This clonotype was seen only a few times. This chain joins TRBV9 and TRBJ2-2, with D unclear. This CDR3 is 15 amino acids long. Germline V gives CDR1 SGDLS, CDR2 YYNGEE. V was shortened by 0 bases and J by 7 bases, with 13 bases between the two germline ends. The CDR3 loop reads CASSVAAVKGGELFF. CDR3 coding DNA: TGTGCCAGCAGCGTAGCCGCTGTCAAGGGCGGGGAGCTGTTTTTT.

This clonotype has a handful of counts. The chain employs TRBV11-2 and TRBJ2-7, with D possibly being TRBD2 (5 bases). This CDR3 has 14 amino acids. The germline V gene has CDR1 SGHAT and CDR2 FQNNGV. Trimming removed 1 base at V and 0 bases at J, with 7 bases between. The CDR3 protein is CASSLGAASYEQYF. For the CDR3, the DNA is TGTGCCAGCAGCTTAGGAGCGGCCTCCTACGAGCAGTACTTC.

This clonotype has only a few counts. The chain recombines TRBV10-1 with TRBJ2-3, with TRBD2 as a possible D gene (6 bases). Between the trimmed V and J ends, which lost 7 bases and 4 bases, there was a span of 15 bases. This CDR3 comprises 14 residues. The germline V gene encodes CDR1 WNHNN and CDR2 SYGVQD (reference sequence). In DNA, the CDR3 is TGCGCCAGCAACCTCGGAGGGGAAGCAGATACGCAGTATTTT. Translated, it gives CASNLGGEADTQYF.

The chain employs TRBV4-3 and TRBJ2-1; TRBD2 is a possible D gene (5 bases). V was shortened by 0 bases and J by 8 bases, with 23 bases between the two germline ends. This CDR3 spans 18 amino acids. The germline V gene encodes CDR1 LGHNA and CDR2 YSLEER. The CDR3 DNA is TGCGCCAGCAGCCAAGATCTAGAAAGCGGTTGGGTAGGTGATGAGCAGTTCTTC. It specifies CASSQDLESGWVGDEQFF.

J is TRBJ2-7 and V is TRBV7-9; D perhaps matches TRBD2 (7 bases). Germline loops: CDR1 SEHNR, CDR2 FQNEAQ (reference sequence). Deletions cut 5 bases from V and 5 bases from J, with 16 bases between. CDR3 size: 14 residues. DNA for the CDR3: TGTGCCAGCAGCCCGGGTGGGGGGGCCCACGAGCAGTACTTC. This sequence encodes CASSPGGGAHEQYF.

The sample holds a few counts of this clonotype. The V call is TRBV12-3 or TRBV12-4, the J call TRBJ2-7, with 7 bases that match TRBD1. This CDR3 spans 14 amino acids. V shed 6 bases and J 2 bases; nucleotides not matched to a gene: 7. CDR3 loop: CASRRQTGTYEQYF. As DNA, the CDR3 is TGTGCCAGCAGACGACAGACAGGGACCTACGAGCAGTACTTC.

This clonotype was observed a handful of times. CDR3 in DNA: TGTGCCAGTGAACGGGACAGGCAAGAGACCCAGTACTTC. It is translated as CASERDRQETQYF. V usage is TRBV7-9 and J usage is TRBJ2-5; 8 bases are shared with TRBD1. CDR1 SEHNR and CDR2 FQNEAQ come from the germline V gene (reference sequence). J gave up 2 bases and V 9 bases, and 5 bases lay outside the gene matches. The CDR3 consists of 13 residues. Complete variable domain (other parts from reference TRBV7-9 and TRBJ2-5): DTGVSQNPRHKITKRGQNVTFRCDPISEHNRLYWYRQTLGQGPEFLTYFQNEAQLEKSRLLSDRFSAERPKGSFSTLEIQRTEQGDSAMYLCASERDRQETQYFGPGTRLLVL.

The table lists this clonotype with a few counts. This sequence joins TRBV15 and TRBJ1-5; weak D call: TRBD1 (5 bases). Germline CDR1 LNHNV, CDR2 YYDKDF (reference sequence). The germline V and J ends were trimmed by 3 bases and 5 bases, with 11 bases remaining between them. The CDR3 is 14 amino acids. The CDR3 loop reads CATSRGGTDQPQHF. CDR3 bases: TGTGCCACCAGCAGGGGGGGGACCGATCAGCCCCAGCATTTT.

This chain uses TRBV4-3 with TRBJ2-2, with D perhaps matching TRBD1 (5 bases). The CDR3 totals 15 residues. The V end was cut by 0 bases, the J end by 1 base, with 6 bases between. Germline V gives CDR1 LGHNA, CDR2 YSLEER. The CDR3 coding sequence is TGCGCCAGCAGCCAAGATGGACAGAACACCGGGGAGCTGTTTTTT. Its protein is CASSQDGQNTGELFF.

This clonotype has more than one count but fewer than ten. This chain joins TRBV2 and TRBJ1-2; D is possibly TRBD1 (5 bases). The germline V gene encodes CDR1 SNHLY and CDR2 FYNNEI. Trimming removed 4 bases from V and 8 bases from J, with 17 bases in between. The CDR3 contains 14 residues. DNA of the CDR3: TGTGCCAGCAGTGCCCTCCCGGGGGGAAGAGGCTACACCTTC. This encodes CASSALPGGRGYTF.

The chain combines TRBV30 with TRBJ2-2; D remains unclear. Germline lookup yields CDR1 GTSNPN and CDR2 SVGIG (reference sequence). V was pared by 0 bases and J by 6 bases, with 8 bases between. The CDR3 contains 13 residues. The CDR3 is CAWSVQSAGELFF. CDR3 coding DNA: TGTGCCTGGAGTGTACAATCGGCCGGGGAGCTGTTTTTT.

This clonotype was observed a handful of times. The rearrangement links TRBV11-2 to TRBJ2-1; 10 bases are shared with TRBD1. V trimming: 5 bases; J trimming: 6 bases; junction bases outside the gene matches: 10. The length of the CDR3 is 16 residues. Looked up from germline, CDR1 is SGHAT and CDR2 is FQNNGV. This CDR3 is CASSTLRDRGANEQFF. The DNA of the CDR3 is TGTGCCAGCAGCACGCTACGGGACAGGGGCGCCAATGAGCAGTTCTTC. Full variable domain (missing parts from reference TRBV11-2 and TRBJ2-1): EAGVAQSPRYKIIEKRQSVAFWCNPISGHATLYWYQQILGQGPKLLIQFQNNGVVDDSQLPKDRFSAERLKGVDSTLKIQPAKLEDSAVYLCASSTLRDRGANEQFFGPGTRLTVL.

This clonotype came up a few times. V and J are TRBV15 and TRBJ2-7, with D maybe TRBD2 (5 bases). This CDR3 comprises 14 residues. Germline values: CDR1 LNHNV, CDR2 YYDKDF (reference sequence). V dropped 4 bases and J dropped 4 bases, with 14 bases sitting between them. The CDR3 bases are TGTGCCACCAGCAACCGGGATACTCCGTACGAGCAGTACTTC. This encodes CATSNRDTPYEQYF.

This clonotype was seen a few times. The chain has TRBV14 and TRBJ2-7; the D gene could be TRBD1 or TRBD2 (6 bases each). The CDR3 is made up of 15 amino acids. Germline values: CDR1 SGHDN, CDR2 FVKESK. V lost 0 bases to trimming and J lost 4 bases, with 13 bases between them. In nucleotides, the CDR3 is TGTGCCAGCAGCCAAGATGTAGGGGGGAGTTACGAGCAGTACTTC. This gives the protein CASSQDVGGSYEQYF. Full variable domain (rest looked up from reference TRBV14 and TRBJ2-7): EAGVTQFPSHSVIEKGQTVTLRCDPISGHDNLYWYRRVMGKEIKFLLHFVKESKQDESGMPNNRFLAERTGGTYSTLKVQPAELEDSGVYFCASSQDVGGSYEQYFGPGTRLTVT.

The CDR3: CASSQDLPDKQYF. The CDR3 DNA reads as TGCGCCAGCAGCCAAGATTTGCCGGACAAGCAGTACTTC. This chain links TRBV4-3 with TRBJ2-7, with a weak D call TRBD1 (5 bases). This CDR3 has 13 residues. V lost 0 bases to trimming and J lost 8 bases, with 11 bases between them. Germline assignment: CDR1 LGHNA and CDR2 YSLEER.

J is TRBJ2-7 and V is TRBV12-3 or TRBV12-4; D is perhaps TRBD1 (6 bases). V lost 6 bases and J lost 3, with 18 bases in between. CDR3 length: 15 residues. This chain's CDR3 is CASSPRQGMNYEQYF. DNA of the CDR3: TGTGCCAGCAGCCCCCGGCAGGGGATGAACTACGAGCAGTACTTC.

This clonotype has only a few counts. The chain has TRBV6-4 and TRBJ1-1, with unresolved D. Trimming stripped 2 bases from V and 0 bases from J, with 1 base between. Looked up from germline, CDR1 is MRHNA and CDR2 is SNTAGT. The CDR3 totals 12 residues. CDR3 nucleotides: TGTGCCAGCAGTGACATGAACACTGAAGCTTTCTTT. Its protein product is CASSDMNTEAFF.